The entry below describes one T cell receptor beta chain. The antigen remains undetermined. A much larger clonotype is one base distant, so this may be a read error. The data derive from a study of CD8+CD57+ T cells in acquired aplastic anemia. The study's findings and limits: Patients shared around 30 CD8+ CDR3 sequences with controls. Patients and controls had CD8+ Simpson's diversity values that were not significantly distinct.

Genomic DNA templated the TCR beta VDJ and CDR3 profiling. TCRdb re-derived calls from the reads in MiXCR, one entry per CDR3 protein. The sample holds more than 100,000 distinct CDR3 sequences, 41% seen once. Germline V gives CDR1 SNHLY, CDR2 FYNNEI. There are 13 residues in the CDR3. The sequence came from a human donor in good health, serving as a control. Sample: sorted CD4+, CD8+, or CD8+CD57+ T cells (not recorded which) from PBMCs. The genes are TRBV2 and TRBJ1-1; D not resolved. The CDR3 DNA reads as TGTGCCAGCCGGGAGGAATGGACGGGTGAAGCTCTCTTT. Encoded protein: CASREEWTGEALF. Together with reference TRBV2 and TRBJ1-1, the CDR3 gives the full variable domain: EPEVTQTPSHQVTQMGQEVILRCVPISNHLYFYWYRQILGQKVEFLVSFYNNEISEKSEIFDDQFSVERPDGSNFTLKIRSTKLEDSAMYFCASREEWTGEALFGQGTRLTVV.